This passage covers 28 T cell receptor beta chains from one sample sequenced in a study of T cell changes during pregnancy in multiple sclerosis. Method: immunoSEQ multiplex PCR; TCRdb's copy keeps in-frame clones and lacks some. The sample includes some 71,000 clones, roughly 94% of them seen just once. The material sequenced was peripheral blood, taken after pregnancy. The receptors stem from a female donor with multiple sclerosis, enrolled in a pregnancy study.

V usage is TRBV27 and J usage is TRBJ2-1, with 9 positions matching TRBD2. The CDR3 has 17 amino acids. Germline CDR1 reads MNHEY; CDR2 reads SMNVEV (reference sequence). V lost 6 bases to trimming and J lost 2 bases; unmatched junction nucleotides: 11. The CDR3 is CASRARTSAIPYNEQFF. CDR3 DNA sequence: TGTGCCAGCAGGGCCCGGACTAGCGCTATCCCCTACAATGAGCAGTTCTTC.

This chain links TRBV7-2 with TRBJ1-2, with 9 bases aligning to TRBD1. CDR1 and CDR2 (germline): SGHTA, FQGNSA. With 3 bases clipped from V and 8 bases from J, the junction kept 7 bases outside the gene matches. The CDR3 extends over 14 amino acids. Here the CDR3 DNA reads TGTGCCAGCAGCTTCACAGGGGGCGCTAAGGGCTACACCTTC. Its protein product is CASSFTGGAKGYTF.

The J gene is TRBJ1-3, the V gene TRBV7-9; D gene unclear. The CDR3 is 14 amino acids. Germline V gene sequence: CDR1 SEHNR, CDR2 FQNEAQ (reference sequence). With 5 bases removed from V and 0 bases from J, the gap between germline ends came to 8 bases. CDR3 DNA: TGTGCCAGCAGCCGTCTCAGCTCTGGAAACACCATATATTTT. This gives the protein CASSRLSSGNTIYF. The entire variable domain, with the rest obtained from reference TRBV7-9 and TRBJ1-3, is as follows: DTGVSQNPRHKITKRGQNVTFRCDPISEHNRLYWYRQTLGQGPEFLTYFQNEAQLEKSRLLSDRFSAERPKGSFSTLEIQRTEQGDSAMYLCASSRLSSGNTIYFGEGSWLTVV.

This chain links TRBV27 with TRBJ2-7; TRBD1 agrees at 7 bases. This CDR3 spans 14 amino acids. From germline, CDR1 is MNHEY and CDR2 SMNVEV (reference sequence). J was trimmed by 6 bases and V by 3 bases; bases with no gene match: 8. CDR3 nucleotides: TGTGCCAGCAGTTTGCCGGGACAGACTATCGAGCAGTACTTC. This gives the protein CASSLPGQTIEQYF.

The chain joins TRBV18 to TRBJ1-2, with TRBD1 matching over 8 bases. Germline V lookup: CDR1 KGHSH, CDR2 LQKENI. The V and J ends lost 3 bases and 8 bases, in that order; junction bases with no gene match: 8. The CDR3 consists of 14 residues. CDR3 sequence reads: CASSPLGTGIGYTF. The CDR3 region has the DNA TGTGCCAGCTCACCGCTCGGGACAGGAATAGGCTACACCTTC. Complete variable domain (other parts from reference TRBV18 and TRBJ1-2): NAGVMQNPRHLVRRRGQEARLRCSPMKGHSHVYWYRQLPEEGLKFMVYLQKENIIDESGMPKERFSAEFPKEGPSILRIQQVVRGDSAAYFCASSPLGTGIGYTFGSGTRLTVV.

This chain links TRBV6-1 with TRBJ1-5; unclear D gene. Germline CDR1 is MNHNS and CDR2 is SASEGT. This CDR3 comprises 13 residues. V lost 7 bases and J lost 0, with 7 bases in between. CDR3 in amino acids: CASNRYSNQPQHF. The CDR3 region has the DNA TGTGCCAGCAATCGTTATAGCAATCAGCCCCAGCATTTT.

The chain joins TRBV5-4 to TRBJ2-7; 11 bases are a match to TRBD1. CDR1 is SGHNT, CDR2 YYREEE, per germline (reference sequence). The V segment lost 4 bases and the J segment 7 bases; nucleotides outside the gene matches: 7. The CDR3 extends over 14 amino acids. The CDR3 is CASSPGQGVWEQYF. CDR3 DNA sequence: TGTGCCAGCAGCCCGGGACAGGGGGTATGGGAGCAGTACTTC.

J is TRBJ2-2 and V is TRBV19, with D possibly matching TRBD1 (5 bases). The V gene's germline CDR1 is LNHDA and CDR2 SQIVND (reference sequence). V was trimmed by 3 bases and J by 7 bases, leaving 9 bases between them. CDR3 length equals 13 residues. The CDR3 region has the DNA TGTGCCAGTAGTATTGGTCAGGGCGGGGAGCTGTTTTTT. This codes for CASSIGQGGELFF.

This chain links TRBV23-1 with TRBJ2-7; TRBD2 is a possible D gene (5 bases). TRBV23-1 counts as an open reading frame of uncertain function. The ends were cut back, 7 bases at V and 0 bases at J, with 16 bases in the middle. The CDR3 sequence is 15 residues long. This CDR3 reads CASIPRTYDSYEQYF. The CDR3 DNA is TGCGCCAGCATTCCGCGGACTTACGACTCCTACGAGCAGTACTTC.

This chain uses TRBV6-1 with TRBJ2-5; TRBD2 is a possible D gene (7 bases). The CDR3 has 16 amino acids. The germline CDR1 and CDR2 sequences are MNHNS and SASEGT. The V end lost 2 bases, the J end lost 2 bases, and 15 bases lay between the germline ends. CDR3 sequence reads: CASSEPGGSGQETQYF. The CDR3 DNA reads as TGTGCCAGCAGTGAACCGGGGGGCTCAGGACAAGAGACCCAGTACTTC.

The chain combines TRBV11-3 with TRBJ2-7, with D perhaps matching TRBD1 (5 bases). Trimming removed 0 bases at V and 4 bases at J, with 13 bases between. The CDR3 has 15 residues. Germline V CDR1 and CDR2: SGHNT, YENEEA. CDR3 residues: CASSLDRSRAYEQYF. The CDR3, as DNA: TGTGCCAGCAGCTTAGATCGGAGCAGGGCATACGAGCAGTACTTC.

V is TRBV7-2 and J is TRBJ2-2; a weak D match, TRBD2 (5 bases). The CDR3 is 13 amino acids. CDR1 SGHTA and CDR2 FQGNSA come from the germline V gene. The V end was cut by 3 bases, the J end by 8 bases, with 10 bases between. For the CDR3, the DNA is TGTGCCAGCAGCTTGTCGGGATCTGGGGAGCTGTTTTTT. As protein: CASSLSGSGELFF.

The CDR3 reads CASSKQGSNQPQHF. The CDR3 region has the DNA TGTGCCAGCAGCAAACAGGGTAGCAATCAGCCCCAGCATTTT. The chain has TRBV7-2 and TRBJ1-5; TRBD1 might be the D (6 bases). Looked up from germline, CDR1 is SGHTA and CDR2 is FQGNSA. The CDR3 extends over 14 amino acids. Trimming took off 5 bases at V and 0 bases at J, with 8 bases between the two ends. Looking up the rest from reference TRBV7-2 and TRBJ1-5 gives the full variable domain: GAGVSQSPSNKVTEKGKDVELRCDPISGHTALYWYRQSLGQGLEFLIYFQGNSAPDKSGLPSDRFSAERTGGSVSTLTIQRTQQEDSAVYLCASSKQGSNQPQHFGDGTRLSIL.

The V gene is TRBV7-8, the J gene TRBJ2-7, with D unclear. The V gene lost 5 bases and the J gene lost 12 bases, with 17 bases spanning the gap. The V gene's germline CDR1 is SGHVS and CDR2 FQNEAQ. This CDR3 is built from 12 residues. The CDR3 sequence is CASSHAVADWYF. The DNA of the CDR3 is TGTGCCAGCAGCCACGCGGTGGCTGATTGGTACTTC.

The CDR3 nucleotides read TGTGCCAGCAGTGGGGATCCTAGGGCTAGCGGCCCGGAGACCCAGTACTTC. This encodes CASSGDPRASGPETQYF. The V gene is TRBV2, the J gene TRBJ2-5; 7 bases match TRBD2. V lost 4 bases to trimming and J lost 5 bases; unmatched junction nucleotides: 16. There are 17 residues in the CDR3. The germline CDR1 and CDR2 sequences are SNHLY and FYNNEI.

CDR3 sequence (DNA): TGTGCCAGCAGCGCTATCGGGGTTTCAAACACCGGGGAGCTGTTTTTT. Protein sequence: CASSAIGVSNTGELFF. J is TRBJ2-2 and V is TRBV5-6; tentative D call: TRBD2 (5 bases). Trimming left V 4 bases short and J 2 bases short, with 15 bases between. This CDR3 spans 16 amino acids. Germline V CDR1 and CDR2: SGHDT, YYEEEE. Full variable domain (remainder filled in from reference TRBV5-6 and TRBJ2-2): DAGVTQSPTHLIKTRGQQVTLRCSPKSGHDTVSWYQQALGQGPQFIFQYYEEEERQRGNFPDRFSGHQFPNYSSELNVNALLLGDSALYLCASSAIGVSNTGELFFGEGSRLTVL.

V is TRBV23-1 and J is TRBJ1-2; 7 bases are a match to TRBD1. TRBV23-1 is an open reading frame whose function is uncertain. The V segment lost 8 bases and the J segment 6 bases; nucleotides outside the gene matches: 6. The CDR3 runs to 12 residues. The CDR3 here is CASYRTGDGYTF. The DNA of the CDR3 is TGCGCCAGCTATCGGACAGGCGATGGCTACACCTTC.

CDR3 protein: CASSGLSKNIQYF. For the CDR3, the DNA is TGTGCCAGCAGTGGGCTTTCCAAAAACATTCAGTACTTC. J is TRBJ2-4 and V is TRBV6-1, with D unclear. CDR1 and CDR2 (germline): MNHNS, SASEGT. CDR3 size: 13 residues. The germline V and J ends were trimmed by 4 bases and 2 bases, with 6 bases remaining between them.

The J gene is TRBJ2-7, the V gene TRBV19, with D unclear. V gave up 3 bases and J gave up 2 bases, with 14 bases separating them. From germline, CDR1 is LNHDA and CDR2 SQIVND (reference sequence). The CDR3 sequence is 15 residues long. CDR3 residues: CASSITELGAYEQYF. The CDR3 DNA is TGTGCCAGTAGTATCACGGAGTTAGGCGCCTACGAGCAGTACTTC.

The rearrangement links TRBV5-1 to TRBJ2-2; 9 nucleotides agree with TRBD2. CDR1 SGHRS and CDR2 YFSETQ come from the germline V gene. The CDR3 sequence is 16 residues long. V was pared by 0 bases and J by 7 bases, with 7 bases of the junction left unmatched. The CDR3 nucleotides read TGCGCCAGCAGCTTGGATCCTAGCGGGATTATCGGGGAGCTGTTTTTT. Amino acid sequence: CASSLDPSGIIGELFF. The variable domain in full, with the rest retrieved from reference TRBV5-1 and TRBJ2-2, is KAGVTQTPRYLIKTRGQQVTLSCSPISGHRSVSWYQQTPGQGLQFLFEYFSETQRNKGNFPGRFSGRQFSNSRSEMNVSTLELGDSALYLCASSLDPSGIIGELFFGEGSRLTVL.

This chain joins TRBV10-3 and TRBJ2-7; weak D call: TRBD2 (5 bases). V was pared by 6 bases and J by 0 bases, with 12 bases between. CDR1 and CDR2 from the germline V gene are ENHRY and SYGVKD. This CDR3 contains 14 residues. DNA of the CDR3: TGTGCCATCAGGTTAGTGGGGAGCTCCTACGAGCAGTACTTC. Its protein product is CAIRLVGSSYEQYF.

This rearrangement joins TRBV7-2 to TRBJ1-5; possibly TRBD1 for D (5 bases). Germline V gene sequence: CDR1 SGHTA, CDR2 FQGNSA. The CDR3 is made up of 14 amino acids. The V end was cut by 6 bases, the J end by 7 bases, with 16 bases between. The CDR3 here is CASRLSTEGQPQHF. The CDR3 DNA reads as TGTGCCAGCAGATTGTCGACAGAAGGACAGCCCCAGCATTTT.

The chain joins TRBV7-2 to TRBJ2-1; 8 bases are shared with TRBD2. V gave up 5 bases and J gave up 5 bases; unmatched junction bases: 5. The CDR3 covers 14 residues. The germline gives CDR1 SGHTA, CDR2 FQGNSA. CDR3 coding DNA: TGTGCCAGCAGCCACGGGACTAGTAACAATGAGCAGTTCTTC. Its protein product is CASSHGTSNNEQFF.

This clone was counted a few times. This chain uses TRBV9 with TRBJ2-7; TRBD2 matches 8 bases. The germline V gene has CDR1 SGDLS and CDR2 YYNGEE. V trimming: 4 bases; J trimming: 7 bases; junction bases outside the gene matches: 10. CDR3 size: 14 residues. The CDR3 DNA reads TGTGCCAGCAGCCTGGCGGGAGGCCGGGGGGAGCAGTACTTC. It translates to CASSLAGGRGEQYF.

The genes are TRBV7-7 and TRBJ2-5, with 11 nucleotides matching TRBD2. V shed 1 base and J 4 bases; nucleotides not matched to a gene: 5. CDR1 and CDR2 from the germline V gene are SSHAT and FNYEAQ (reference sequence). The CDR3 is 16 residues long. The CDR3 reads CASSLGGTSGRETQYF. The DNA for the CDR3 is TGTGCCAGCAGCTTAGGTGGCACTAGCGGGAGAGAGACCCAGTACTTC.

The rearrangement joins TRBV5-1 to TRBJ2-3; the D gene is possibly TRBD2 (6 bases). Germline V CDR1 and CDR2: SGHRS, YFSETQ. Trimming took off 3 bases at V and 6 bases at J, with 17 bases between the two ends. CDR3 length: 15 amino acids. The CDR3: CASSSTWGGADTQYF. CDR3 nucleotides: TGCGCCAGCAGCTCTACTTGGGGAGGAGCGGATACGCAGTATTTT.

The chain recombines TRBV10-3 with TRBJ2-1; 7 bases are a match to TRBD1. Germline trimming cut 11 bases from V and 1 base from J; bases unmatched to any gene: 11. The CDR3 runs 15 residues. Looked up from germline, CDR1 is ENHRY and CDR2 is SYGVKD. CDR3 in DNA: TGTGCCGTCGTGAAAGACAGGGAGTCCTACAATGAGCAGTTCTTC. Translated, it gives CAVVKDRESYNEQFF.

V is TRBV18 and J is TRBJ2-5; TRBD1 matches at 9 bases. CDR3 length: 15 amino acids. CDR1 KGHSH and CDR2 LQKENI come from the germline V gene. Trimming took 3 bases from V and 4 from J; bases not matched to a gene: 6. CDR3 sequence reads: CASSPGTGRVETQYF. For the CDR3, the DNA is TGTGCCAGCTCACCCGGGACAGGGAGGGTAGAGACCCAGTACTTC.